These 8 T cell receptor beta chains were all obtained from the same sample, sequenced in a study of control samples from healthy donors and cancer patients. Clones were read by immunoSEQ multiplex PCR, and TCRdb kept only the in-frame ones, dropping some. The data hold about 79,000 clones, with over 85% observed a single time. The sequenced sample was PBMCs. These receptors came from a woman aged 40 to 50 with lung cancer.

The rearrangement links TRBV18 to TRBJ2-5, with D possibly TRBD2 on 6 matching bases. V lost 5 bases, J lost 1 base, and 8 bases lay in between. The CDR3 has 13 residues. Germline-derived CDR1 and CDR2 are KGHSH and LQKENI. Here the CDR3 reads CASSGGVQETQYF. Here the CDR3 DNA reads TGTGCCAGCTCAGGAGGGGTCCAAGAGACCCAGTACTTC.

CDR3 amino acids: CASSKRTGGITEAFF. The CDR3 nucleotides read TGTGCCAGCAGTAAAAGGACAGGGGGCATCACTGAAGCTTTCTTT. The chain combines TRBV27 with TRBJ1-1; 11 bases map to TRBD1. CDR1 is MNHEY, CDR2 SMNVEV, per germline (reference sequence). After removal of 5 bases from V and 4 bases from J, the junction contained 6 bases not matched to a gene. This CDR3 spans 15 amino acids.

The chain joins TRBV11-2 to TRBJ2-7; the match to TRBD1 covers 9 bases. CDR1 and CDR2 (germline): SGHAT, FQNNGV. V shed 5 bases and J 2 bases; nucleotides not matched to a gene: 7. The CDR3 spans 15 residues. The CDR3 DNA sequence: TGTGCCAGCAGCCTCATGGGACAGGGACCCTACGAGCAGTACTTC. Translated: CASSLMGQGPYEQYF.

This sequence joins TRBV14 and TRBJ1-1; D perhaps matches TRBD1 (6 bases). Germline V lookup: CDR1 SGHDN, CDR2 FVKESK. Trimming removed 5 bases from V and 1 base from J, with 14 bases in between. CDR3 length: 15 amino acids. The DNA for the CDR3 is TGTGCCAGCAGCACCTGGACAGTACCGAACACTGAAGCTTTCTTT. Protein product: CASSTWTVPNTEAFF.

This sequence joins TRBV9 and TRBJ1-2; the match to TRBD1 covers 7 bases. After removal of 0 bases from V and 7 bases from J, the junction contained 12 bases not matched to a gene. CDR1 is SGDLS, CDR2 YYNGEE, per germline. The CDR3 length is 16 residues. The CDR3 nucleotides are TGTGCCAGCAGCGTAGCTACTGGAGGGGGCAACGGTGGCTACACCTTC. Translating gives CASSVATGGGNGGYTF.

This clone was seen once. The rearrangement links TRBV27 to TRBJ1-4; D is uncertain. Trimming removed 4 bases at V and 8 bases at J, with 23 bases between. This CDR3 has 17 amino acids. The V gene's germline CDR1 is MNHEY and CDR2 SMNVEV (reference sequence). The CDR3 region has the DNA TGTGCCAGCAGTTCGGGGTTGGGAGGCTTTTTTTTCGAAAAACTGTTTTTT. Its protein product is CASSSGLGGFFFEKLFF.

This chain links TRBV7-9 with TRBJ2-7, with 8 nucleotides matching TRBD2. The CDR3 spans 17 residues. Losses at the gene ends were 4 bases for V and 3 bases for J; bases not matched to a gene: 14. Germline CDR1 SEHNR, CDR2 FQNEAQ (reference sequence). This CDR3 reads CASSSHAGLERVYEQYF. The CDR3 DNA is TGTGCCAGCAGCTCCCATGCGGGACTAGAGCGGGTCTACGAGCAGTACTTC.

The chain employs TRBV7-2 and TRBJ1-1; TRBD1 is a possible D gene (6 bases). The CDR3 totals 14 residues. V lost 5 bases and J lost 10, with 20 bases in between. CDR1 SGHTA and CDR2 FQGNSA come from the germline V gene. CDR3 loop: CASSPAPTGLGAFF. CDR3 coding DNA: TGTGCCAGCAGCCCAGCCCCCACAGGGTTAGGAGCTTTCTTT.